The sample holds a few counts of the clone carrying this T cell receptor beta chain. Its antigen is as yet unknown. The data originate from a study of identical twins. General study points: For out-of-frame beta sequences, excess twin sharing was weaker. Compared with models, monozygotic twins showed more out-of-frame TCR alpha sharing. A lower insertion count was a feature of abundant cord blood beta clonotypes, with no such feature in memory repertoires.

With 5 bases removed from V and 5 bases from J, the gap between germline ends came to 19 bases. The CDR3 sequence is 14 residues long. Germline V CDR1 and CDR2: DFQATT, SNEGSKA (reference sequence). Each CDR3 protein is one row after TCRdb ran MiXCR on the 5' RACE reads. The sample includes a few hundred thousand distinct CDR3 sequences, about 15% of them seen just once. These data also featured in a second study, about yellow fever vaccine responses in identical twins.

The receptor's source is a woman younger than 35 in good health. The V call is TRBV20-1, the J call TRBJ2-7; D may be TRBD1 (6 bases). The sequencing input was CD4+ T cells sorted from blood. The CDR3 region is CSAQSDSYRNEQYV. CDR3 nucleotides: TGCAGTGCTCAATCGGACAGCTACCGGAACGAGCAGTACGTC.